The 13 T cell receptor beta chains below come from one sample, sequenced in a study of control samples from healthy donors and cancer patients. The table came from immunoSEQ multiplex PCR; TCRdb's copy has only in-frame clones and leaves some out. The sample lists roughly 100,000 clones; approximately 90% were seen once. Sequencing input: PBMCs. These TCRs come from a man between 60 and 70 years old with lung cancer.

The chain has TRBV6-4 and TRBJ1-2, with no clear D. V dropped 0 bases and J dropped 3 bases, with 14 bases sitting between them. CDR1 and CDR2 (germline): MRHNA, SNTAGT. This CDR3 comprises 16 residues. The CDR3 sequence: CASSDSSPRAHYGYTF. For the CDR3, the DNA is TGTGCCAGCAGTGACTCTTCTCCAAGGGCCCACTATGGCTACACCTTC.

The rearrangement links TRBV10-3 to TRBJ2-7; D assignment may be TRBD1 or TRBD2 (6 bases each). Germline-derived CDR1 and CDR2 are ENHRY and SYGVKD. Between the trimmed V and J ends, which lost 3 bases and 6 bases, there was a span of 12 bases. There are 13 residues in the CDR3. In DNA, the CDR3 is TGTGCCATCAGTGAAATACAGGGACTCGAGCAGTACGTC. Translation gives CAISEIQGLEQYV.

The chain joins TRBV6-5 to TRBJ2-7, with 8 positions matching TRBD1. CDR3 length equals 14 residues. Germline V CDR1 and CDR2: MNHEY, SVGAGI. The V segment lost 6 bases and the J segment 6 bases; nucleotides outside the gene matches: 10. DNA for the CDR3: TGTGCCAGCAGACGGGGCCAGGGGGCTTCCGAGCAGTACTTC. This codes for CASRRGQGASEQYF.

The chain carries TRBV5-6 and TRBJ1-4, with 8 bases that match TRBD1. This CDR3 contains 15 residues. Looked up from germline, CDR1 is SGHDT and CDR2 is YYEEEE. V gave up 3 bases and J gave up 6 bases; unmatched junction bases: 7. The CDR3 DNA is TGTGCCAGCAGCTCAGACAGGGGCGCGCATGAAAAACTGTTTTTT. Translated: CASSSDRGAHEKLFF. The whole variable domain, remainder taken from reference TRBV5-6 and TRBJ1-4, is DAGVTQSPTHLIKTRGQQVTLRCSPKSGHDTVSWYQQALGQGPQFIFQYYEEEERQRGNFPDRFSGHQFPNYSSELNVNALLLGDSALYLCASSSDRGAHEKLFFGSGTQLSVL.

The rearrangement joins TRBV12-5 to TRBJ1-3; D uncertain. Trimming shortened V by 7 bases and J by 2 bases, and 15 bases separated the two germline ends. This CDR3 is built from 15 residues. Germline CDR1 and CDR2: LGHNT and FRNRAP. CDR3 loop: CASAPHRLTGNTIYF. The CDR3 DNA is TGTGCTAGTGCCCCCCACCGTTTGACTGGAAACACCATATATTTT.

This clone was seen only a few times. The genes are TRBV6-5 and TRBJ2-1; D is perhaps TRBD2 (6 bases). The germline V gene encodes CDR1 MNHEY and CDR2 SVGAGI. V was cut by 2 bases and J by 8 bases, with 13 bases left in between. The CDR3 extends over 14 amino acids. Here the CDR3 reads CASSYQSGGYEQFF. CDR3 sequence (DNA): TGTGCCAGCAGTTACCAGTCAGGAGGGTATGAGCAGTTCTTC.

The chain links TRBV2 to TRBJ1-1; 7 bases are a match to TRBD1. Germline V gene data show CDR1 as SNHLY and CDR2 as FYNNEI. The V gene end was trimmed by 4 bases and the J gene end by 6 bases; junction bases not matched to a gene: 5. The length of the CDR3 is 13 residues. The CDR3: CASSGTTGAEAFF. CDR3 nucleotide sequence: TGTGCCAGCAGTGGGACTACAGGGGCTGAAGCTTTCTTT.

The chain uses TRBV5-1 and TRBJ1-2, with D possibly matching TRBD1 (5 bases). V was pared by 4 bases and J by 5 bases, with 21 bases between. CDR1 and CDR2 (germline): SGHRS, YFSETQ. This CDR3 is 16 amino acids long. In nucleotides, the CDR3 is TGCGCCAGCAGCGAGGGGTCCCTACTAGAGGAGTATGGCTACACCTTC. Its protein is CASSEGSLLEEYGYTF.

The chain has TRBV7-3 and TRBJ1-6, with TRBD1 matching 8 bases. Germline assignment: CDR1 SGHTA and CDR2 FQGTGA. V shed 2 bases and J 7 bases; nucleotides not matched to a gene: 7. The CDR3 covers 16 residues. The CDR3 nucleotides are TGTGCCAGCAGCTTACGGAGTACAGGGGGAAATTCACCCCTCCACTTT. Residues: CASSLRSTGGNSPLHF.

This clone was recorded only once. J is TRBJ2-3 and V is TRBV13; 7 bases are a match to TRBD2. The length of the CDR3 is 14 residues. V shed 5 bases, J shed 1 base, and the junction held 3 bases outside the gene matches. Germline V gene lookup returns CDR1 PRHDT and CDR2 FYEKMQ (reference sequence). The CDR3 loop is CASSPGGGTDTQYF. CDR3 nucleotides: TGTGCCAGCAGCCCTGGGGGGGGCACAGATACGCAGTATTTT. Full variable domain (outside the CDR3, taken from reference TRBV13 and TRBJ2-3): AAGVIQSPRHLIKEKRETATLKCYPIPRHDTVYWYQQGPGQDPQFLISFYEKMQSDKGSIPDRFSAQQFSDYHSELNMSSLELGDSALYFCASSPGGGTDTQYFGPGTRLTVL.

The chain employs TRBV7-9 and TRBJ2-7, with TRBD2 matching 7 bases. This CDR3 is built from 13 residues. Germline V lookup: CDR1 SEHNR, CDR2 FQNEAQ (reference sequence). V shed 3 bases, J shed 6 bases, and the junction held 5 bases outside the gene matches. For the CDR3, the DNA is TGTGCCAGCAGCTTGGGAGGGGACTCCGAGCAGTACGTC. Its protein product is CASSLGGDSEQYV.

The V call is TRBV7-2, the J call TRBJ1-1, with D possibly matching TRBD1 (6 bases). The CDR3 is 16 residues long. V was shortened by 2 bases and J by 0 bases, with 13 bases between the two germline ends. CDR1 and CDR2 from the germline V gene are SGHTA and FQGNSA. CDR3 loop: CASSLSQGTLNTEAFF. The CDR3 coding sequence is TGTGCCAGCAGCTTAAGTCAGGGGACCTTGAACACTGAAGCTTTCTTT.

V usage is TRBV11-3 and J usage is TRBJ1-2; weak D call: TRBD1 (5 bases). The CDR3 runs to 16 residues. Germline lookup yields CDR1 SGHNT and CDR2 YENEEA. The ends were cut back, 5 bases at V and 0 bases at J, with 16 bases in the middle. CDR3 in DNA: TGTGCCAGCAGCCCCCGCGATCTGACAGCTAACTATGGCTACACCTTC. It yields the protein CASSPRDLTANYGYTF.